One sample yielded the 9 T cell receptor beta chains listed below, sequenced in a study of human T cells and chemical hapten exposure. The time point is: pre-sensitization, week 0. As to treatment: therapeutic diphenylcyclopropenone sensitization with weekly scalp DPC. TCRdb reprocessed the RACE reads with MiXCR, giving one entry per CDR3 protein. The repertoire holds 40,000 to 50,000 distinct CDR3 sequences, roughly 12% seen once, with about 6% in the top ten. This material consisted of whole blood, taken in connection with sensitization to the hapten diphenylcyclopropenone (DPC). The receptors originated from a woman in her twenties or thirties with alopecia areata. Some clones in this sample may be carry-over from other donors' samples.

This clonotype was seen many times. The DNA for the CDR3 is TGCGCCAGCAGCCAAGGTGGGAACAGGGCTAATGAAAAACTGTTTTTT. Amino acids: CASSQGGNRANEKLFF. The V gene is TRBV4-3, the J gene TRBJ1-4, with D tentatively TRBD1 (6 bases). V was trimmed by 1 base and J by 3 bases, leaving 12 bases between them. CDR1 and CDR2 from the germline V gene are LGHNA and YSLEER. CDR3 length: 16 residues.

This clonotype has just a few counts. This CDR3 reads CASSFVGLAGINEQFF. Written as DNA, the CDR3 is TGTGCCAGCAGCTTCGTCGGACTAGCGGGGATAAATGAGCAGTTCTTC. J is TRBJ2-1 and V is TRBV11-2, with 12 bases aligning to TRBD2. J lost 7 bases, V lost 3 bases, and 7 bases had no gene match. CDR1 is SGHAT, CDR2 FQNNGV, per germline. The CDR3 loop spans 16 amino acids. Full variable domain (missing parts from reference TRBV11-2 and TRBJ2-1): EAGVAQSPRYKIIEKRQSVAFWCNPISGHATLYWYQQILGQGPKLLIQFQNNGVVDDSQLPKDRFSAERLKGVDSTLKIQPAKLEDSAVYLCASSFVGLAGINEQFFGPGTRLTVL.

This clonotype has at least ten counts. The J gene is TRBJ2-4, the V gene TRBV5-1; possibly TRBD1 for D (6 bases). The V gene lost 5 bases and the J gene lost 5 bases, with 14 bases spanning the gap. The CDR3 contains 14 residues. CDR1 SGHRS and CDR2 YFSETQ come from the germline V gene. The CDR3 nucleotides read TGCGCCAGCAGTAGACAGGTTGGAGAAAACATTCAGTACTTC. Amino acid sequence: CASSRQVGENIQYF.

This clonotype was found many times. The V gene is TRBV20-1, the J gene TRBJ2-5; 9 bases are a match to TRBD1. Unmatched junction bases numbered 10, after V lost 6 bases and J lost 5 bases. This CDR3 spans 14 amino acids. Germline CDR1 reads DFQATT; CDR2 reads SNEGSKA (reference sequence). CDR3 DNA sequence: TGCAGTGCCCGCACAGGGGGCGCCAGGGAGACCCAGTACTTC. It codes for CSARTGGARETQYF.

This clonotype was observed once. This chain joins TRBV7-2 and TRBJ2-4; D is tentatively TRBD1 or TRBD2 (5 bases each). CDR3 length: 13 residues. V was cut by 4 bases and J by 8 bases, with 12 bases left in between. CDR1 and CDR2 (germline): SGHTA, FQGNSA. CDR3 DNA sequence: TGTGCCAGCAGCTCCGGGACCTCAGACATTCAGTACTTC. It encodes CASSSGTSDIQYF.

This clonotype was seen at least ten times. The chain recombines TRBV6-2 or TRBV6-3 with TRBJ1-6, with D possibly TRBD1 on 5 matching bases. Germline CDR1 MNHEY, CDR2 SVGEGT. The CDR3 extends over 14 amino acids. V shed 2 bases and J shed 7 bases, with 9 bases lying between them. CDR3 sequence (DNA): TGTGCCAGCAGTTACGGGGCAGAGAATTCACCCCTCCACTTT. It codes for CASSYGAENSPLHF.

In this sample, this clonotype turned up many times. This rearrangement joins TRBV20-1 to TRBJ2-3; D not certain. This CDR3 spans 11 amino acids. Germline values: CDR1 DFQATT, CDR2 SNEGSKA (reference sequence). The V gene lost 0 bases and the J gene lost 3 bases, with 1 base spanning the gap. The CDR3 DNA reads TGCAGTGCTAGAGAAACAGATACGCAGTATTTT. This encodes CSARETDTQYF.

This clonotype showed up many times. The J gene is TRBJ1-5, the V gene TRBV5-5, with D unclear. The CDR3 is made up of 16 amino acids. Germline V gene lookup returns CDR1 SGHKS and CDR2 YYEKEE (reference sequence). Trimming took 4 bases from V and 6 from J, leaving 20 bases between them. The CDR3 DNA reads as TGTGCCAGCAGCGATTTTGACAAAGGGTTTCCTCAGCCCCAGCATTTT. This sequence encodes CASSDFDKGFPQPQHF.

This clonotype was recorded only once. Possible read error: a much larger clone is one base away. The chain joins TRBV25-1 to TRBJ2-7; 8 nucleotides agree with TRBD1. CDR1 MGHDK and CDR2 SYGVNS come from the germline V gene. This CDR3 is 12 amino acids long. The CDR3 region is CASSPGTGRYVF. The CDR3 nucleotides read TGTGCCAGCAGTCCGGGGACAGGACGGTATGTTTTC.